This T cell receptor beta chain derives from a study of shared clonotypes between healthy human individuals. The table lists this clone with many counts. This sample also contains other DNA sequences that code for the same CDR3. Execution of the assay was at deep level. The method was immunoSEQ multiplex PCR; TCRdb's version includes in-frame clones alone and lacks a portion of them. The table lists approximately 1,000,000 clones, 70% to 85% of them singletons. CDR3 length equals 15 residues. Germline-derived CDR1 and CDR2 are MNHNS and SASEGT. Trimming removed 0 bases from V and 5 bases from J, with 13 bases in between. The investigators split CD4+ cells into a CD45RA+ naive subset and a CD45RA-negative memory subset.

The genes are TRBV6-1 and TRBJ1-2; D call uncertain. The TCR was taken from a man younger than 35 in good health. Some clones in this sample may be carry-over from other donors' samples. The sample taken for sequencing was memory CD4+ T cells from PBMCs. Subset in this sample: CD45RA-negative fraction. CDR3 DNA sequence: TGTGCCAGCAGTGAAGCATCGACCGGCGGGTATGGCTACACCTTC. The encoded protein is CASSEASTGGYGYTF.